This TCR beta chain was identified in a study of regulatory T cells in long-lasting Graves disease. Arm-PCR with iRepertoire HTBI primers amplified the CDR3 regions for these TCR beta libraries. TCRdb itself ran the multiplex PCR reads through MiXCR, one entry per CDR3 protein. The profile shows about 660,000 distinct CDR3 sequences, about 32% of them singletons. This clonotype turned up a few times. Noted time point: persistent/refractory GD, antithyroid drugs over 5 years with positive TRAb. PBMC RNA was the source of the TCR library. CDR1 and CDR2 (germline): LNHDA, SQIVND (reference sequence). Unmatched junction bases numbered 9, after V lost 6 bases and J lost 9 bases. The CDR3 is 15 amino acids.

The input for sequencing was peripheral blood mononuclear cells (PBMCs), taken when the disease was refractory, from a patient treated with antithyroid drugs. The source of this sequence is a female donor with Graves disease. V usage is TRBV19 and J usage is TRBJ1-6; 9 bases fit TRBD1. CDR3 loop: CASRPSTGGISPLHF. The CDR3 DNA follows: TGTGCCAGTAGACCTTCAACAGGGGGCATTTCACCCCTCCACTTT.